This T cell receptor (beta chain) was observed in a study of blood T cell repertoires in COVID-19. V lost 4 bases to trimming and J lost 6 bases, with 10 bases between them. The CDR3 has 13 amino acids. The germline V gene has CDR1 SGDLS and CDR2 YYNGEE. This clone was seen repeatedly, ten times or more. Authors' processing steps: It was from reference gene primer amplification that nucleated cell counts were estimated. TCRdb keeps only in-frame clones here, not all; method: immunoSEQ multiplex PCR. V and J calls and clone size are given by that table; D and trimming were obtained from the DNA. This sample carries about 47,000 clones, 55% to 70% of them seen once, and the ten largest clones take 8.8%.

This TCR was recovered from a woman in her 70s with acute or convalescent COVID-19. The sample was peripheral blood. The chain carries TRBV9 and TRBJ2-2; perhaps TRBD2 as D (5 bases). This chain's CDR3 is CASSLDSPGELFF. DNA of the CDR3: TGTGCCAGCAGCCTGGACTCCCCCGGGGAGCTGTTTTTT.